The rows below give T cell receptor beta chains drawn from one sample of a study of T cell responses to AZD1222 COVID-19 vaccine. Clones were sequenced by immunoSEQ multiplex PCR, and TCRdb holds only the in-frame ones, with some missing. The sample gives around 190,000 clones, around nine tenths of which show up once; 0.45% to 0.55% is in the top ten. The sequencing used peripheral blood, collected on day 0 of AZD1222 vaccination. Every receptor here comes from an adult in good health. CDR3s include the opening cysteine and the closing phenylalanine or tryptophan. D genes are given only for firm matches. Part of the rows lack a size; the others show once, few, many or a class for expanded clones.

v_call	d_call	j_call	clone_size	cdr3_aa	cdr3_nt
TRBV10-1	NA	TRBJ2-3	NA	CASSGSVGEQYF	TGCGCCAGCAGTGGTTCGGTAGGCGAGCAGTATTTT
TRBV5-1	NA	TRBJ2-7	NA	CASSPEPNSYEQYF	TGCGCCAGCAGCCCGGAACCGAACTCCTACGAGCAGTACTTC
TRBV4-1	NA	TRBJ1-2	once	CASSQPNYGYTF	TGCGCCAGCAGCCAACCCAATTATGGCTACACCTTC
TRBV15	NA	TRBJ2-7	NA	CATSVPRGTAYEQYF	TGTGCCACCAGCGTCCCTCGGGGAACCGCCTACGAGCAGTACTTC
TRBV13	TRBD2	TRBJ2-1	NA	CASSPLLAGGSNNEQFF	TGTGCCAGCAGCCCACTCCTAGCGGGAGGGAGCAACAATGAGCAGTTCTTC
TRBV7-2	NA	TRBJ2-5	few	CASSLVGGGLQETQYF	TGTGCCAGCAGCTTAGTGGGGGGCGGGTTACAAGAGACCCAGTACTTC
TRBV27	TRBD1	TRBJ2-7	once	CASSLVGDRSSYEQYF	TGTGCCAGCAGTTTAGTAGGGGACAGGAGCTCCTACGAGCAGTACTTC
TRBV11-2	NA	TRBJ2-1	many	CASSFSDEQFF	TGTGCCAGCAGCTTTAGCGATGAGCAGTTCTTC
TRBV20-1	NA	TRBJ2-5	NA	CSASPTRSGVEETQYF	TGCAGTGCTAGTCCCACTCGCTCTGGGGTCGAAGAGACCCAGTACTTC
TRBV10-1	TRBD1	TRBJ2-1	few	CASSLRQGEGEQFF	TGCGCCAGCAGCCTGAGACAGGGGGAAGGTGAGCAGTTCTTC
TRBV7-2	NA	TRBJ2-4	NA	CASSSSTVAKNIQYF	TGTGCCAGCAGCTCTTCGACGGTAGCCAAAAACATTCAGTACTTC
TRBV6-2/TRBV6-3	NA	TRBJ1-2	few	CASSYMGGYTF	TGTGCCAGCAGTTATATGGGCGGCTACACCTTC
TRBV28	TRBD1	TRBJ2-1	NA	CASRVGTGSYNEQFF	TGTGCCAGCAGGGTGGGGACAGGCTCCTACAATGAGCAGTTCTTC
TRBV7-2	NA	TRBJ1-6	NA	CAGSRSSYNSPLHF	TGTGCCGGCTCCCGAAGCTCCTATAATTCACCCCTCCACTTT
TRBV28	TRBD1	TRBJ1-2	NA	CASSFRDRGRKDYGYTF	TGTGCCAGCAGTTTCCGGGACAGGGGGCGCAAAGACTATGGCTACACCTTC
TRBV4-3	TRBD1	TRBJ2-7	NA	CASSQSRDRGTHEQYF	TGCGCCAGCAGCCAGTCGCGGGACAGGGGGACCCACGAGCAGTACTTC
TRBV5-4	NA	TRBJ2-5	NA	CASSTGQRETQYF	TGTGCCAGCAGCACCGGACAGAGGGAGACCCAGTACTTC
TRBV27	NA	TRBJ1-5	NA	CASSLSGNQPQHF	TGTGCCAGCAGTTTAAGTGGCAATCAGCCCCAGCATTTT
TRBV30	NA	TRBJ1-5	NA	CAWGAEYQPQHF	TGTGCCTGGGGGGCCGAGTATCAGCCCCAGCATTTT
TRBV28	NA	TRBJ1-6	NA	CASSLSQIHYNSPLHF	TGTGCCAGCAGTTTATCACAGATTCACTATAATTCACCCCTCCACTTT
TRBV29-1	TRBD1	TRBJ2-7	NA	CSVGQGTYEQYF	TGCAGCGTAGGACAGGGGACATACGAGCAGTACTTC
TRBV5-4	TRBD1	TRBJ1-4	once	CASSLGTGANEKLFF	TGTGCCAGCAGCTTGGGGACAGGGGCTAATGAAAAACTGTTTTTT
TRBV7-2	NA	TRBJ1-6	NA	CASSFSGGGNSPLHF	TGTGCCAGCAGCTTTTCGGGGGGTGGTAATTCACCCCTCCACTTT
TRBV4-3	TRBD1	TRBJ2-1	once	CASSQKAGGNEQFF	TGCGCCAGCAGCCAGAAAGCAGGGGGCAATGAGCAGTTCTTC
TRBV6-5	TRBD1	TRBJ2-3	few	CATTDRGSTDTQYF	TGTGCCACAACAGACAGGGGCAGCACAGATACGCAGTATTTT
TRBV5-1	NA	TRBJ1-3	once	CASSPPAGNTIYF	TGCGCCAGCAGCCCCCCTGCGGGAAACACCATATATTTT
TRBV5-6	NA	TRBJ1-1	NA	CASSLKRNTEAFF	TGTGCCAGCAGCTTGAAGCGTAACACTGAAGCTTTCTTT
TRBV5-4	TRBD2	TRBJ2-2	NA	CASSAGLAGVGNTGELFF	TGTGCCAGCAGCGCCGGACTAGCGGGAGTGGGGAACACCGGGGAGCTGTTTTTT
TRBV28	NA	TRBJ1-5	NA	CASSLLTGSNQPQHF	TGTGCCAGCAGTCTCCTTACAGGGAGCAATCAGCCCCAGCATTTT
TRBV29-1	NA	TRBJ1-1	NA	CSVEGRGGTEAFF	TGCAGCGTTGAAGGGCGGGGGGGCACTGAAGCTTTCTTT
TRBV15	NA	TRBJ1-1	NA	CATSRDLRNTEAFF	TGTGCCACCAGCAGAGATCTTAGGAACACTGAAGCTTTCTTT
TRBV5-1	TRBD1	TRBJ2-3	NA	CASSSGQVPDTQYF	TGCGCCAGCAGCTCTGGACAGGTTCCAGATACGCAGTATTTT
TRBV19	TRBD1	TRBJ2-3	NA	CASSSRQGTDTQYF	TGTGCCAGTAGTTCCAGACAGGGGACAGATACGCAGTATTTT
TRBV10-3	NA	TRBJ1-1	NA	CATGGGVLNTEAFF	TGTGCCACGGGGGGGGGCGTATTGAACACTGAAGCTTTCTTT
TRBV18	NA	TRBJ1-1	NA	CASYHGGSGTPNTEAFF	TGTGCCAGCTACCACGGGGGTTCGGGGACCCCGAACACTGAAGCTTTCTTT
TRBV2	NA	TRBJ2-5	NA	CASSPPSHQETQYF	TGTGCCAGCAGTCCCCCGTCCCACCAAGAGACCCAGTACTTC
TRBV5-1	TRBD1	TRBJ1-3	medium-sized	CASSDAGGQNTIYF	TGCGCCAGCAGCGACGCAGGGGGGCAGAACACCATATATTTT
TRBV7-8	TRBD2	TRBJ2-7	NA	CASSWDSSGRASYEQYF	TGTGCCAGCAGCTGGGATTCGAGCGGGAGGGCCTCCTACGAGCAGTACTTC
TRBV27	NA	TRBJ2-5	NA	CASSFWGRQETQYF	TGTGCCAGCAGTTTTTGGGGCCGTCAAGAGACCCAGTACTTC
TRBV5-5	NA	TRBJ2-3	NA	CASSLGQSTDTQYF	TGTGCCAGCAGCTTGGGTCAGTCCACAGATACGCAGTATTTT
TRBV7-2	NA	TRBJ1-1	NA	CASSLERGREAFF	TGTGCCAGCAGCTTAGAGCGGGGCCGCGAAGCTTTCTTT
TRBV27	NA	TRBJ2-7	NA	CASSLSLSASPYEQYF	TGTGCCAGCAGTTTATCGCTCAGCGCCTCACCCTACGAGCAGTACTTC